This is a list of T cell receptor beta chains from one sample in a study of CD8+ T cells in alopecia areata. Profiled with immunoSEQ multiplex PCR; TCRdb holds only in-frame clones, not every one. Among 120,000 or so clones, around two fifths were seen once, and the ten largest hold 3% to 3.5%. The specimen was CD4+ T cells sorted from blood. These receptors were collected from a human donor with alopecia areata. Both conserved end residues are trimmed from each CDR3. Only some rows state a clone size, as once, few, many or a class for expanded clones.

CDR3 protein: SVRGGITDTQY
V gene: TRBV29-1
clone size: -
J gene: TRBJ2-3

CDR3 protein: ASRETPLRGGTYEQY
V gene: TRBV6-4
clone size: -
J gene: TRBJ2-7

CDR3 protein: AHKPSGTGSNEQF
V gene: TRBV30
clone size: -
J gene: TRBJ2-1

CDR3 protein: ASSGGQGKETQY
V gene: TRBV5-1
clone size: few
J gene: TRBJ2-5

CDR3 protein: SVYTSGRTGELF
V gene: TRBV29-1
clone size: -
J gene: TRBJ2-2

CDR3 protein: ASSIVAGALPSDTQY
V gene: TRBV11-2
clone size: few
J gene: TRBJ2-3

CDR3 protein: ASSFTAGPYNEQF
V gene: TRBV7-2
clone size: -
J gene: TRBJ2-1

CDR3 protein: ASSPQELGEKLF
V gene: TRBV18
clone size: few
J gene: TRBJ1-4

CDR3 protein: SVPGLREKLF
V gene: TRBV29-1
clone size: few
J gene: TRBJ1-4

CDR3 protein: ASRFGLAGAETQY
V gene: TRBV7-2
clone size: -
J gene: TRBJ2-5

CDR3 protein: ASSRTPVAGQPYNEQF
V gene: TRBV18
clone size: few
J gene: TRBJ2-1

CDR3 protein: ASSEFRTTEAF
V gene: TRBV2
clone size: -
J gene: TRBJ1-1

CDR3 protein: SVGVGRTDIQY
V gene: TRBV29-1
clone size: once
J gene: TRBJ2-4

CDR3 protein: ARDRDRGGRETQY
V gene: TRBV2
clone size: few
J gene: TRBJ2-5

CDR3 protein: ASSSKREGLAGELF
V gene: TRBV7-2
clone size: -
J gene: TRBJ2-2

CDR3 protein: ASSLATGSRETQY
V gene: TRBV11-1
clone size: -
J gene: TRBJ2-5

CDR3 protein: AWSSTWDIQY
V gene: TRBV30
clone size: -
J gene: TRBJ2-4

CDR3 protein: SVERGIEAF
V gene: TRBV29-1
clone size: -
J gene: TRBJ1-1

CDR3 protein: ASIPPGGGNTEAF
V gene: TRBV6-5
clone size: -
J gene: TRBJ1-1

CDR3 protein: ASSSRTELDTQY
V gene: TRBV28
clone size: few
J gene: TRBJ2-3

CDR3 protein: ASNRDVGRLEQF
V gene: TRBV5-1
clone size: -
J gene: TRBJ2-1

CDR3 protein: ASRGYTSTDTQY
V gene: TRBV7-9
clone size: -
J gene: TRBJ2-3

CDR3 protein: SVGPYPYNEQF
V gene: TRBV29-1
clone size: -
J gene: TRBJ2-1

CDR3 protein: ASSPGAHEQF
V gene: TRBV9
clone size: -
J gene: TRBJ2-1

CDR3 protein: ASSIQGGWTDTQY
V gene: TRBV19
clone size: few
J gene: TRBJ2-3

CDR3 protein: ASSLTEAGELF
V gene: TRBV6-5
clone size: -
J gene: TRBJ2-2

CDR3 protein: ATSSGQDYEQY
V gene: TRBV15
clone size: -
J gene: TRBJ2-7

CDR3 protein: ATSFRRGNTEAF
V gene: TRBV15
clone size: -
J gene: TRBJ1-1